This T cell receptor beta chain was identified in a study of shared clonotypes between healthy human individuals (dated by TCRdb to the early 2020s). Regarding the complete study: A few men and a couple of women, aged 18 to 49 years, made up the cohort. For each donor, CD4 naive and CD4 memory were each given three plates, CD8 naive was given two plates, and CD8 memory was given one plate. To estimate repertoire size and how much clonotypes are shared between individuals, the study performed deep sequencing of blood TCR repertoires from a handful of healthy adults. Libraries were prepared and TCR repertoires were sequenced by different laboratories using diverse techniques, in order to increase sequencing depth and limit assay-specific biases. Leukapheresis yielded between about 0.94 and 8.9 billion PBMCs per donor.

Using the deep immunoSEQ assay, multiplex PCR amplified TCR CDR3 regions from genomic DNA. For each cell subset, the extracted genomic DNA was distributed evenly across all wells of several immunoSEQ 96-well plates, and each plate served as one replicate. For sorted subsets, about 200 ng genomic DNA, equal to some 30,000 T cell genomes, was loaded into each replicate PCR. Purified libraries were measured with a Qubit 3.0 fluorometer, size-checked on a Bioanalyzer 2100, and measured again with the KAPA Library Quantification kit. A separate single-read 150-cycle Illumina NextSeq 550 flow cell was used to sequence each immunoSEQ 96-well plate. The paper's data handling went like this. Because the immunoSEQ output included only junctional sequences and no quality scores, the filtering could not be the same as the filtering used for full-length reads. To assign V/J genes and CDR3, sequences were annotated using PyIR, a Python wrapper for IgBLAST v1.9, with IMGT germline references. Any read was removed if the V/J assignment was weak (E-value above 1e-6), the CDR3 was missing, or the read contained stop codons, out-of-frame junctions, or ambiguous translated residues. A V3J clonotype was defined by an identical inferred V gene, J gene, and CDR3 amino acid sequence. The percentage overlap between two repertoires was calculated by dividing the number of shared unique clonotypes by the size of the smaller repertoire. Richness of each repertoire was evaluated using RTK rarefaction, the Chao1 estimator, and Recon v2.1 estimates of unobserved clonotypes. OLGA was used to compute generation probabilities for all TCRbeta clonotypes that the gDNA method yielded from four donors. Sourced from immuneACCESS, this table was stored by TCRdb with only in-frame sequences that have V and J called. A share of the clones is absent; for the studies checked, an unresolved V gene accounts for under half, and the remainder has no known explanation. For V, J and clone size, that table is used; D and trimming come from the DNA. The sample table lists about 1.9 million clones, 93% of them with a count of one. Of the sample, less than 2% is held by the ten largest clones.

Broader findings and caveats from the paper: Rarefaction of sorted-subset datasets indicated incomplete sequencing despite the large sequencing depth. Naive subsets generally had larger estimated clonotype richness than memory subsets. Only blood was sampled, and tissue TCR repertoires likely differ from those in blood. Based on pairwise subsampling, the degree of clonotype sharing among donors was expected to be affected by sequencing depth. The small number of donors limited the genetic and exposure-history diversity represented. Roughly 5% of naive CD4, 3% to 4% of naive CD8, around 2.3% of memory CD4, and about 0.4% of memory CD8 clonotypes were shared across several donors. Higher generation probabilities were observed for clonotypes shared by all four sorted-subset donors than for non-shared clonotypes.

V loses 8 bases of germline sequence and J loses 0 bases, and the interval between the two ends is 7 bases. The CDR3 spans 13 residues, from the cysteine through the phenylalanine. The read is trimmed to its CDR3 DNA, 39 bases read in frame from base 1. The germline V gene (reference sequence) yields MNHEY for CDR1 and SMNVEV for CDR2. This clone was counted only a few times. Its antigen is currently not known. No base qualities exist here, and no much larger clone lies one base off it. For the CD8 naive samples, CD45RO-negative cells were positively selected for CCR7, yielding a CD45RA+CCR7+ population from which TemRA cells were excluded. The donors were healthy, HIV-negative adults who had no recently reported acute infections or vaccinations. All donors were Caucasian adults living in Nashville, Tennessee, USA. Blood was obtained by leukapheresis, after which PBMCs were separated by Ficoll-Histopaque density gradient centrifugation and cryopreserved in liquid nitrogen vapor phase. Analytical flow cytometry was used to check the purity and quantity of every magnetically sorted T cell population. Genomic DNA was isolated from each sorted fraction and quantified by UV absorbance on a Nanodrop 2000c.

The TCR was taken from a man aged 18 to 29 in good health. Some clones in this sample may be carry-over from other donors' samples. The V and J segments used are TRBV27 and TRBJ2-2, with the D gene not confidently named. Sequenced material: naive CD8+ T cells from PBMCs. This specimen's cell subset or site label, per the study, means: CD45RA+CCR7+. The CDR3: CASGRTNTGELFF. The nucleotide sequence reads TGTGCCAGCGGCCGGACGAACACCGGGGAGCTGTTTTTT.